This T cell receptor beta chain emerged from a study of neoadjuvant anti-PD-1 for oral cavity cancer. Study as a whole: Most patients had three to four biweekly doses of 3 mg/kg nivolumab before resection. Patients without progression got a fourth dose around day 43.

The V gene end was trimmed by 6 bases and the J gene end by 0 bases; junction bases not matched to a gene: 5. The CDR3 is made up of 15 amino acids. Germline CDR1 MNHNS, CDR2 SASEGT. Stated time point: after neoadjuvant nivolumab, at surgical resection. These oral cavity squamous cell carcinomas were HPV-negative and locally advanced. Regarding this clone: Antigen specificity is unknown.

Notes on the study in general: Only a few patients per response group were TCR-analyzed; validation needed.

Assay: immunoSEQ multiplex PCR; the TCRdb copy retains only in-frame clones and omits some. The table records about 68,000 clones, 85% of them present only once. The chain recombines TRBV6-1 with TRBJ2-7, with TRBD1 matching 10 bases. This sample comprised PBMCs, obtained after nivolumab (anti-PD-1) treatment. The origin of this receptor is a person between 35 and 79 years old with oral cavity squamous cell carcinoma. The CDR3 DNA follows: TGTGCCAGCAGACTGGGACAGGGGAGCTCCTACGAGCAGTACTTC. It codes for CASRLGQGSSYEQYF.